The 20 T cell receptor beta chains listed next were all sequenced from one sample in a study of post-analysis software for immune sequencing data. Study conclusions and caveats: A handful of TRBV segments appeared more often in patients than in controls, and TRBV5-6, TRBV5-1 and TRBV20-1 were among these.

The TCR beta cDNA libraries contained unique molecular identifiers. TCRdb redid the calling of the PCR reads with MiXCR, one entry per CDR3 protein. The data contain about 540,000 distinct CDR3 sequences, approximately 34% of them singletons. No antigen has been assigned to these receptors. Input material: blood. These receptors all come from a girl aged 2-17 years with multiple sclerosis.

As for this clonotype: One base away lies a much larger clone, so this may be a sequencing read error. The rearrangement joins TRBV10-3 to TRBJ2-1; 8 bases map to TRBD1. There are 14 residues in the CDR3. V trimming: 10 bases; J trimming: 7 bases; junction bases outside the gene matches: 12. CDR1 is ENHRY, CDR2 SYGVKD, per germline. As DNA, the CDR3 is TGTGCCACCAGCCTCCAGGGGGCGGCGAATGAGCAGTTCTTC. Its protein is CATSLQGAANEQFF.

In this sample, this clonotype turned up a few times. The chain has TRBV20-1 and TRBJ2-4; D is unresolved. The better agreement between TRBJ2-7 and the DNA end casts doubt on the J call. The CDR3 length is 13 residues. Germline V lookup: CDR1 DFQATT, CDR2 SNEGSKA (reference sequence). The chain's CDR3 is CSARDQQRYEQYF. CDR3 nucleotides: TGCAGTGCTAGAGATCAACAGAGATACGAGCAGTACTTC.

This CDR3 is CSVGWVDGYTF. DNA of the CDR3: TGCAGCGTTGGGTGGGTCGATGGCTACACCTTC. The chain carries TRBV29-1 and TRBJ1-2, with D unclear. This CDR3 has 11 amino acids. CDR1 is SQVTM and CDR2 is ANQGSEA in the germline V gene. The V gene lost 4 bases and the J gene lost 6 bases, with 9 bases spanning the gap.

This chain connects TRBV3-1 to TRBJ2-4; 8 bases are a match to TRBD1. The germline V gene has CDR1 LGHDT and CDR2 YNNKEL (reference sequence). The CDR3 contains 17 residues. V shed 3 bases and J 0 bases; nucleotides not matched to a gene: 7. The CDR3 DNA sequence: TGTGCCAGCAGCCATACGACAGGGGCGATAGCCAAAAACATTCAGTACTTC. Translating it yields CASSHTTGAIAKNIQYF.

This clonotype has only one observation. The chain combines TRBV7-2 with TRBJ2-7; 9 positions match TRBD2. From germline, CDR1 is SGHTA and CDR2 FQGNSA. The trim removed 3 bases at V and 4 bases at J, leaving 10 bases unmatched. The CDR3 is made up of 16 amino acids. In nucleotides, the CDR3 is TGTGCCAGCAGCTTGAATAGCGGGGGTGTCGGTTACGAGCAGTACTTC. Amino acid sequence: CASSLNSGGVGYEQYF. Complete variable domain (other parts from reference TRBV7-2 and TRBJ2-7): GAGVSQSPSNKVTEKGKDVELRCDPISGHTALYWYRQSLGQGLEFLIYFQGNSAPDKSGLPSDRFSAERTGGSVSTLTIQRTQQEDSAVYLCASSLNSGGVGYEQYFGPGTRLTVT.

This clonotype was observed a few times. The J gene is TRBJ2-7, the V gene TRBV28, with a tentative D call TRBD1 (6 bases). The CDR3 sequence is 17 residues long. V lost 3 bases and J lost 1, with 19 bases in between. Germline CDR1 reads MDHEN; CDR2 reads SYDVKM. The CDR3 protein is CASSLGPGTPGSYEQYF. The CDR3, as DNA: TGTGCCAGCAGTTTGGGCCCCGGGACACCGGGATCCTACGAGCAGTACTTC.

This clonotype has more than one count but fewer than ten. The J gene is TRBJ1-5, the V gene TRBV20-1; tentative D call: TRBD1 (5 bases). CDR1 and CDR2 from the germline V gene are DFQATT and SNEGSKA (reference sequence). V lost 0 bases and J 0 bases, leaving 12 bases between the germline ends. This CDR3 is 16 amino acids long. CDR3 amino acids: CSARDGGGFSNQPQHF. The CDR3 nucleotides are TGCAGTGCTAGAGATGGTGGGGGGTTTAGCAATCAGCCCCAGCATTTT.

A word on this clonotype: The CDR3 end shows no conserved phenylalanine or tryptophan, and so a read error is likely. The V gene is TRBV20-1, the J gene TRBJ2-6; possibly TRBD1 for D (6 bases). Germline CDR1 and CDR2: DFQATT and SNEGSKA (reference sequence). This CDR3 contains 18 residues. Trimming stripped 2 bases from V and 2 bases from J, with 19 bases between. The CDR3 sequence: CSARPVGGQNTGANVLTS. CDR3 sequence (DNA): TGCAGTGCTAGACCCGTTGGGGGCCAAAATACTGGGGCCAACGTCCTGACTTCC.

This sequence joins TRBV6-5 and TRBJ2-5; 9 nucleotides line up with TRBD2. V was pared by 4 bases and J by 4 bases, with 7 bases of the junction left unmatched. Per germline, CDR1 MNHEY and CDR2 SVGAGI. The CDR3 loop spans 15 amino acids. CDR3 sequence (DNA): TGTGCCAGCAGTTTTCCGGGACTAGCAGGAGAGACCCAGTACTTC. Its translation: CASSFPGLAGETQYF.

The V call is TRBV5-5, the J call TRBJ2-1; tentatively, D is TRBD1 or TRBD2 (7 bases each). The CDR3 sequence is 15 residues long. V lost 7 bases to trimming and J lost 6 bases, with 20 bases between them. Germline V CDR1 and CDR2: SGHKS, YYEKEE (reference sequence). As DNA, the CDR3 is TGTGCCAGCCAGGGGGGGGCCCTAACATGCAATGAGCAGTTCTTC. This codes for CASQGGALTCNEQFF. The complete variable domain, with remaining parts taken from reference TRBV5-5 and TRBJ2-1, reads DAGVTQSPTHLIKTRGQQVTLRCSPISGHKSVSWYQQVLGQGPQFIFQYYEKEERGRGNFPDRFSARQFPNYSSELNVNALLLGDSALYLCASQGGALTCNEQFFGPGTRLTVL.

V is TRBV4-1 and J is TRBJ1-2, with TRBD1 matching over 7 bases. Losses at the gene ends were 8 bases for V and 1 base for J; bases not matched to a gene: 4. Germline assignment: CDR1 MGHRA and CDR2 YSYEKL. The CDR3 has 13 amino acids. This CDR3 reads CASGDSNNYGYTF. For the CDR3, the DNA is TGCGCCAGCGGGGACAGTAATAACTATGGCTACACCTTC.

The gene calls are TRBV29-1 and TRBJ2-3, with 7 bases identical to TRBD2. Germline V gene sequence: CDR1 SQVTM, CDR2 ANQGSEA. The CDR3 length is 17 residues. Trimming at V came to 0 bases and at J to 5 bases, leaving 14 bases not matched to a gene. DNA of the CDR3: TGCAGCGTTGAAGATCCCCAGCGGGATCCCAAAGGAGATACGCAGTATTTT. Translating it yields CSVEDPQRDPKGDTQYF.

The rearrangement joins TRBV10-3 to TRBJ1-1, with D possibly matching TRBD1 (5 bases). In germline, CDR1 is ENHRY, CDR2 SYGVKD. The V and J ends lost 3 bases and 8 bases respectively, with 10 bases between them. The length of the CDR3 is 12 residues. The CDR3 sequence is CAISDIEGEAFF. The CDR3 coding sequence is TGTGCCATCAGTGACATTGAGGGGGAAGCTTTCTTT.

This clonotype has just a few counts. V is TRBV6-5 and J is TRBJ2-7; D is ambiguous. Per germline, CDR1 MNHEY and CDR2 SVGAGI. V was pared by 0 bases and J by 2 bases, with 11 bases between. The length of the CDR3 is 15 residues. CDR3 loop: CASSYSHTDTYEQYF. The CDR3 DNA reads TGTGCCAGCAGTTACTCTCATACTGATACCTACGAGCAGTACTTC.

The sample holds one count of this clonotype. The J gene is TRBJ2-3, the V gene TRBV5-1; D is perhaps TRBD2 (5 bases). This CDR3 contains 15 residues. Germline lookup yields CDR1 SGHRS and CDR2 YFSETQ. The V gene lost 4 bases and the J gene lost 2 bases, with 14 bases spanning the gap. The CDR3 DNA reads TGCGCCAGCAGCCCCGTTCTCGGGAACACAGATACGCAGTATTTT. It specifies CASSPVLGNTDTQYF.

This rearrangement joins TRBV29-1 to TRBJ2-5; 13 nucleotides match TRBD2. Germline lookup yields CDR1 SQVTM and CDR2 ANQGSEA. Trimming at V came to 4 bases and at J to 5 bases, leaving 7 bases not matched to a gene. This CDR3 has 15 residues. The DNA for the CDR3 is TGCAGCGTTGGGGGGACTAGCGGGGATCACGAGACCCAGTACTTC. The encoded protein is CSVGGTSGDHETQYF.

The J gene is TRBJ2-1, the V gene TRBV7-6, with D possibly matching TRBD1 (6 bases). The CDR3 is made up of 14 amino acids. V lost 1 base to trimming and J lost 9 bases, with 13 bases between them. Germline lookup yields CDR1 SGHVS and CDR2 FNYEAQ. The CDR3, as DNA: TGTGCCAGCAGCTTAGGGCCAGGGGTTCCTGAGCAGTTCTTC. Translating it yields CASSLGPGVPEQFF.

The chain recombines TRBV6-6 with TRBJ2-2, with D perhaps TRBD1 or TRBD2 (6 bases each). Deletions cut 7 bases from V and 6 bases from J, with 18 bases between. CDR1 and CDR2 from the germline V gene are MNHNY and SVGAGI (reference sequence). The CDR3 runs 15 residues. The CDR3 bases are TGTGCCAGCATCCCCCGGAGGGGACACTCCGGGGAGCTGTTTTTT. Encoded protein: CASIPRRGHSGELFF.

This clonotype was seen more than once but under ten times. The rearrangement links TRBV6-5 to TRBJ2-3, with TRBD2 identical over 11 bases. The length of the CDR3 is 15 residues. V dropped 5 bases and J dropped 2; count of bases not matched to a gene: 3. The V gene's germline CDR1 is MNHEY and CDR2 SVGAGI. CDR3 coding DNA: TGTGCCAGCAGTACGACTAGCGGGGACACAGATACGCAGTATTTT. Its protein product is CASSTTSGDTDTQYF.

This chain joins TRBV28 and TRBJ2-1; possibly TRBD2 for D (7 bases). This CDR3 comprises 13 residues. V was clipped by 9 bases and J by 8 bases, with 17 bases between them. Germline values: CDR1 MDHEN, CDR2 SYDVKM. The DNA of the CDR3 is TGTGCCAGTTTTGGGGGGGCGGTGGATGAGCAGTTCTTC. Translated: CASFGGAVDEQFF. Based on the CDR3 plus reference TRBV28 and TRBJ2-1, the full variable domain is DVKVTQSSRYLVKRTGEKVFLECVQDMDHENMFWYRQDPGLGLRLIYFSYDVKMKEKGDIPEGYSVSREKKERFSLILESASTNQTSMYLCASFGGAVDEQFFGPGTRLTVL.